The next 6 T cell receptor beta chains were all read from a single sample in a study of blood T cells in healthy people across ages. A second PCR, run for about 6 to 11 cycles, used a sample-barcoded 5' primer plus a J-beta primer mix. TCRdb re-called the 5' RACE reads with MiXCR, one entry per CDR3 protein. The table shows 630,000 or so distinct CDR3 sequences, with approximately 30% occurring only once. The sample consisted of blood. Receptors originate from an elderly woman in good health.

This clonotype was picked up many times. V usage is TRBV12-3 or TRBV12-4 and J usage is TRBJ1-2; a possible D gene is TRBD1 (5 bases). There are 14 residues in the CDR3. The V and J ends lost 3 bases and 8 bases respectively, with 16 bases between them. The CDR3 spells CASSFIERGRGYTF. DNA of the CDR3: TGTGCCAGCAGTTTCATCGAGAGGGGACGCGGCTACACCTTC.

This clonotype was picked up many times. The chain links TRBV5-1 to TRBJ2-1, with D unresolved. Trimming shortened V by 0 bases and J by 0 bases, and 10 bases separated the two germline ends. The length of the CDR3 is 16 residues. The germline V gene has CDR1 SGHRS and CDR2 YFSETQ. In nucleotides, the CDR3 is TGCGCCAGCAGCTTGGCCGTCGGTAGCTCCTACAATGAGCAGTTCTTC. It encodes CASSLAVGSSYNEQFF.

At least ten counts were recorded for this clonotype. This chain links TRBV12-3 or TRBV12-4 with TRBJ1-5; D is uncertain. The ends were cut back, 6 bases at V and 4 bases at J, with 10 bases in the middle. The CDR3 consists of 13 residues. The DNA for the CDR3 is TGTGCCAGCAGCCCATCCCAGAATCAGCCCCAGCATTTT. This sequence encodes CASSPSQNQPQHF.

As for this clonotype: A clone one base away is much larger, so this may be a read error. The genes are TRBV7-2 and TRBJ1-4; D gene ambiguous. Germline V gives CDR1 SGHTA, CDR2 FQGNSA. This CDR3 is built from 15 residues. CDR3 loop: CVSSLDGRHNEKLFF. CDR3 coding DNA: TGTGTCAGCAGCTTAGACGGCAGACATAATGAAAAACTGTTTTTT. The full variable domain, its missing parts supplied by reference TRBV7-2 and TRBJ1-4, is GAGVSQSPSNKVTEKGKDVELRCDPISGHTALYWYRQSLGQGLEFLIYFQGNSAPDKSGLPSDRFSAERTGGSVSTLTIQRTQQEDSAVYLCVSSLDGRHNEKLFFGSGTQLSVL.

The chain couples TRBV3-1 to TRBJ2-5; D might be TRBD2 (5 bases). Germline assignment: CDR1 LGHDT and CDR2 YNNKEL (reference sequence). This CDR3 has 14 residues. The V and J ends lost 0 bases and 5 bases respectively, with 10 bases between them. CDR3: CASSQDPQRETQYF. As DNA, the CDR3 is TGTGCCAGCAGCCAAGATCCCCAGCGGGAGACCCAGTACTTC.

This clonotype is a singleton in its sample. CDR3 DNA sequence: TGCAGTGCCCTTACGGGACAGGGGAGGAACGAGCAGTACTTC. Translating gives CSALTGQGRNEQYF. V usage is TRBV20-1 and J usage is TRBJ2-7; 10 bases are shared with TRBD1. This CDR3 has 14 residues. CDR1 and CDR2 (germline): DFQATT, SNEGSKA (reference sequence). With 6 bases clipped from V and 5 bases from J, the junction kept 10 bases outside the gene matches.